This T cell receptor beta chain was recorded in a study of CD8 T cells in Susac syndrome (dated by TCRdb to between 2018 and 2021). Study-wide context: Whether CD8+ T cell activation and differentiation in Susac syndrome was antigen driven was tested using repertoire sequencing. Paper-wide results and their limitations: The number of individuals in the TCR sequencing and HLA analysis was recognized as being relatively small.

RNA was extracted using the RNeasy kit, and about 0.45 to 1 microgram was reverse transcribed with random hexamers. The immunoSEQ multiplex PCR assay, covering 54 Vbeta and 13 Jbeta segments, was used to amplify TCR beta CDR3 regions. To correct PCR amplification bias, a synthetic template baseline was used for both primer optimization and computational correction. In the authors' own workflow: Reads were assigned to V, D and J genes according to IMGT and analyzed in immunoSEQ Analyzer, with only productive sequences retained. Clonality was calculated as one minus the Shannon entropy normalized by log2 of the number of productive unique sequences. For each patient and control, public and private clones were evaluated within the 100 most prevalent clones. Clones were defined as Susac-specific when absent from the healthy and MS cohorts, from about a thousand published viral clones and from other ImmuneACCESS disease sequences. In-frame beta chains were kept once TCRdb had trimmed the public reads at Q25 with fastp and called clones with MiXCR. Entries that share a CDR3 protein sequence are merged under the most common genes and DNA. The V and J calls were determined by TCRdb, not by the authors. This sample is represented by about 200,000 distinct CDR3 sequences; 85% to 95% of them were singletons. The top ten hold approximately 0.1% of the sample.

High-throughput TCR beta sequencing profiled peripheral blood CD8+ and CD4+ T cells from healthy donors, Susac syndrome patients and multiple sclerosis patients. The healthy donors served as controls matched for age and sex. Bulk CD8+ and CD4+ T cells were purified magnetically by negative isolation, whereas CD8+ TEMRA cells were enriched by FACS. Blood was drawn into EDTA tubes, processed within 24 hours, and PBMCs were isolated by density gradient centrifugation. PBMCs intended for TCR sequencing were frozen in liquid nitrogen and were later thawed in a 37 degrees C water bath. Purity of sorted or isolated CD4+, CD8+ and CD8+ TEMRA cells was at least 90%. V is cut by 7 bases and J by 1 base, and the space between the germline ends is 13 bases. CDR3 length: 13 amino acids, cysteine to phenylalanine. The entry retains the CDR3 DNA only, 39 bases that are in frame from base 1. Per the germline V gene, SQVTM is the CDR1 and ANQGSEA is the CDR2.

Comment on this clonotype: The clone's antigen remains unknown. The sample holds no much larger clone one base away, and base qualities are not on file.

The receptor was isolated from a human donor in good health. Material: CD4+ T cells from PBMCs. The sequence joins TRBV29-1 to TRBJ1-1; a tentative D match to TRBD1 spans 5 bases. The CDR3 loop reads CSASTQGNTEAFF. The nucleotides read TGCAGCGCCTCCACGCAGGGGAACACTGAAGCTTTCTTT.